Listed below are T cell receptor beta chains from one sample, sequenced in a study of CD8 T cells in ankylosing spondylitis. Via MiXCR, TCRdb re-called the 5' RACE reads, giving one row per CDR3 protein. The table lists about 220,000 distinct CDR3 sequences, about 10% of them singletons. Specimen: blood, either unsorted or a sorted T cell fraction (not recorded which). The receptors originated from a male donor with ankylosing spondylitis or in good health (not recorded which). The CDR3 runs from the conserved cysteine through the conserved F or W. A D gene is named only where the DNA matches it firmly. Part of the rows lack a size; the others show once, few, many or a class for expanded clones.

D gene: TRBD1
clone size: NA
J gene: TRBJ2-7
V gene: TRBV5-1
CDR3 protein: CASSLRDRQQYF
CDR3 DNA: TGCGCCAGCAGCTTAAGGGACAGACAGCAGTACTTC

D gene: TRBD1
clone size: many
J gene: TRBJ2-3
V gene: TRBV6-5
CDR3 protein: CASSYRGQGGDTQYF
CDR3 DNA: TGTGCCAGCAGTTACCGGGGACAGGGAGGGGATACGCAGTATTTT

D gene: TRBD1
clone size: NA
J gene: TRBJ1-3
V gene: TRBV11-1
CDR3 protein: CASSPTDRASNSGNTIYF
CDR3 DNA: TGTGCCAGCAGCCCTACGGACAGGGCCAGTAACTCTGGAAACACCATATATTTT

D gene: NA
clone size: many
J gene: TRBJ1-6
V gene: TRBV6-5
CDR3 protein: CASSYFKDSYNSPLHF
CDR3 DNA: TGTGCCAGCAGTTACTTTAAGGATTCCTATAATTCACCCCTCCACTTT

D gene: NA
clone size: many
J gene: TRBJ2-2
V gene: TRBV3-1
CDR3 protein: CASSLNLDPNTGELFF
CDR3 DNA: TGTGCCAGCAGCCTGAACCTCGACCCGAACACCGGGGAGCTGTTTTTT

D gene: NA
clone size: many
J gene: TRBJ2-3
V gene: TRBV20-1
CDR3 protein: CSARPSTDTQYF
CDR3 DNA: TGCAGTGCTAGGCCCAGCACAGATACGCAGTATTTT

D gene: NA
clone size: many
J gene: TRBJ2-7
V gene: TRBV28
CDR3 protein: CASIPYGSSYEQYF
CDR3 DNA: TGTGCCAGCATCCCTTATGGAAGCTCCTACGAGCAGTACTTC

D gene: NA
clone size: many
J gene: TRBJ2-1
V gene: TRBV6-5
CDR3 protein: CASSYDRAYNEQFF
CDR3 DNA: TGTGCCAGCAGTTACGACAGAGCCTACAATGAGCAGTTCTTC

D gene: NA
clone size: few
J gene: TRBJ2-4
V gene: TRBV7-2
CDR3 protein: CASSLADSAEYF
CDR3 DNA: TGTGCCAGCAGCTTAGCTGACTCCGCCGAGTACTTC

D gene: NA
clone size: many
J gene: TRBJ2-7
V gene: TRBV15
CDR3 protein: CATSREARFGYEQYF
CDR3 DNA: TGTGCCACCAGCAGAGAGGCGCGGTTTGGTTACGAGCAGTACTTC

D gene: NA
clone size: many
J gene: TRBJ1-2
V gene: TRBV3-1
CDR3 protein: CASSQGASGGVYGYTF
CDR3 DNA: TGTGCCAGCAGCCAAGGGGCGAGCGGGGGAGTTTATGGCTACACCTTC

D gene: NA
clone size: NA
J gene: TRBJ1-6
V gene: TRBV7-3
CDR3 protein: CASSLGGGSSYNSPLHF
CDR3 DNA: TGTGCCAGCAGCTTAGGAGGGGGGAGCTCCTATAATTCACCCCTCCACTTT

D gene: NA
clone size: NA
J gene: TRBJ2-3
V gene: TRBV20-1
CDR3 protein: CSATGDGGTDTQYF
CDR3 DNA: TGCAGTGCTACCGGCGACGGTGGGACAGATACGCAGTATTTT